One sample yielded the 3 T cell receptor beta chains listed below, sequenced in a study of T-cell reconstitution after alpha-beta-depleted transplantation in children. Unique molecular identifiers were incorporated during preparation of the TCRbeta library. Each CDR3 protein is one row after TCRdb ran MiXCR on the PCR reads. The sample lists 450,000 to 500,000 distinct CDR3 sequences, around 12% seen once, with around 6% in the top ten. Source: PBMCs from the stem cell graft donor, taken from the stem cell graft. The receptor source for this set is a human donor who donated a stem cell graft to a child with combined immunodeficiency.

This clonotype appeared a few times. This sequence joins TRBV12-3 or TRBV12-4 and TRBJ2-3, with 7 bases lining up with TRBD1. The ends lost 5 bases at V and 2 bases at J; junction bases unmatched: 10. This CDR3 contains 16 residues. CDR3 loop: CASSAYRDRLTDTQYF. The CDR3 region has the DNA TGTGCCAGCAGTGCGTACCGGGACAGACTCACAGATACGCAGTATTTT.

The rearrangement joins TRBV19 to TRBJ1-1, with 8 positions matching TRBD1. Per germline, CDR1 LNHDA and CDR2 SQIVND (reference sequence). The V gene end was trimmed by 5 bases and the J gene end by 0 bases; junction bases not matched to a gene: 5. The CDR3 runs 15 residues. The CDR3 protein is CASSPPTGVNTEAFF. Here the CDR3 DNA reads TGTGCCAGTAGTCCCCCGACAGGGGTGAACACTGAAGCTTTCTTT.

The rearrangement joins TRBV7-2 to TRBJ1-1; a possible D gene is TRBD1 (6 bases). Looked up from germline, CDR1 is SGHTA and CDR2 is FQGNSA. There are 17 residues in the CDR3. V was cut by 2 bases and J by 1 base, with 17 bases left in between. CDR3 sequence (DNA): TGTGCCAGCAGCTTATTGGGGTTGGGGGGACAGAACACTGAAGCTTTCTTT. It yields the protein CASSLLGLGGQNTEAFF.